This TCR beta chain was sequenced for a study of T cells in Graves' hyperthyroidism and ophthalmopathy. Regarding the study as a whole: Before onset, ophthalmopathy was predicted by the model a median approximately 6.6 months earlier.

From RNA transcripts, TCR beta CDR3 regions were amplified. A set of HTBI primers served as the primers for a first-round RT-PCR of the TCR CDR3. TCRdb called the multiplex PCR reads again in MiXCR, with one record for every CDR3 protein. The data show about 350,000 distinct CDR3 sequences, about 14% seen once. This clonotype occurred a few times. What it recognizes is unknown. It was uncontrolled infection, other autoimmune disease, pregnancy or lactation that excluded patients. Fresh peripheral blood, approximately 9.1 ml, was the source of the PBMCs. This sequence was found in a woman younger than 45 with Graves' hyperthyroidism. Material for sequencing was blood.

The CDR3 DNA follows: TGCAGCGGCCGGACTGCAACTAATGAAAAACTGTTTTTT. Translating it yields CSGRTATNEKLFF. J is TRBJ1-4 and V is TRBV29-1; unclear D gene. CDR3 length equals 13 residues. V lost 7 bases to trimming and J lost 0 bases, with 9 bases between them. CDR1 SQVTM and CDR2 ANQGSEA come from the germline V gene. The full variable domain, completed using reference TRBV29-1 and TRBJ1-4, is SAVISQKPSRDICQRGTSLTIQCQVDSQVTMMFWYRQQPGQSLTLIATANQGSEATYESGFVIDKFPISRPNLTFSTLTVSNMSPEDSSIYLCSGRTATNEKLFFGSGTQLSVL.